The next 21 T cell receptor beta chains were all read from a single sample in a study of T cell changes during pregnancy in multiple sclerosis. Sequencing used immunoSEQ multiplex PCR; TCRdb keeps in-frame clones, though not all of them. The table shows under 100,000 clones, with approximately 89% occurring only once. The sequencing used peripheral blood, collected in the first trimester of pregnancy. These receptors originate from a female donor in good health, enrolled as a control in a pregnancy study.

The J gene is TRBJ2-2, the V gene TRBV29-1; 7 nucleotides align to TRBD1. Germline CDR1 reads SQVTM; CDR2 reads ANQGSEA. The trim removed 5 bases at V and 2 bases at J, leaving 5 bases unmatched. This CDR3 comprises 14 residues. The CDR3 sequence is CSVRQGSNTGELFF. CDR3 in DNA: TGCAGCGTTCGACAGGGCAGTAACACCGGGGAGCTGTTTTTT.

CDR3 bases: TGTGCCAGCAGCTTAGGCGACAGGGAGAACACTGAAGCTTTCTTT. The encoded protein is CASSLGDRENTEAFF. This chain joins TRBV11-1 and TRBJ1-1, with TRBD1 identical over 7 bases. This CDR3 is built from 15 residues. The V segment lost 1 base and the J segment 1 base; nucleotides outside the gene matches: 3. The germline V gene encodes CDR1 SGHAT and CDR2 FQDESV (reference sequence). The variable domain in full, completed from reference TRBV11-1 and TRBJ1-1, reads EAEVAQSPRYKITEKSQAVAFWCDPISGHATLYWYRQILGQGPELLVQFQDESVVDDSQLPKDRFSAERLKGVDSTLKIQPAELGDSAMYLCASSLGDRENTEAFFGQGTRLTVV.

This clone was detected only once. The rearrangement uses TRBV6-5 and TRBJ2-3, with TRBD2 matching 8 bases. The germline V gene has CDR1 MNHEY and CDR2 SVGAGI. CDR3 size: 13 residues. Losses at the gene ends were 9 bases for V and 3 bases for J; bases not matched to a gene: 5. Here the CDR3 DNA reads TGTGCCAGTCTCGGCGGGGGGACAGATACGCAGTATTTT. Protein sequence: CASLGGGTDTQYF.

This CDR3 is CATSRGRGPSAEAFF. CDR3 nucleotide sequence: TGTGCCACCAGCAGGGGCAGGGGGCCTTCCGCTGAAGCTTTCTTT. The chain carries TRBV15 and TRBJ1-1, with 8 positions matching TRBD1. The germline CDR1 and CDR2 sequences are LNHNV and YYDKDF (reference sequence). Trimming took 3 bases from V and 6 from J; bases not matched to a gene: 9. The CDR3 extends over 15 amino acids.

This chain connects TRBV11-3 to TRBJ2-6; 8 bases are shared with TRBD1. Germline lookup yields CDR1 SGHNT and CDR2 YENEEA. V trimming: 3 bases; J trimming: 3 bases; junction bases outside the gene matches: 4. This CDR3 is built from 16 residues. The CDR3 DNA sequence: TGTGCCAGCAGCTTCGGGACAGGACTTGGGGCCAACGTCCTGACTTTC. Translation gives CASSFGTGLGANVLTF.

The rearrangement uses TRBV2 and TRBJ1-2; D call uncertain. The CDR3 is made up of 12 amino acids. V was cut by 2 bases and J by 7 bases, with 8 bases left in between. Germline-derived CDR1 and CDR2 are SNHLY and FYNNEI. The chain's CDR3 is CASSELGVGYTF. As DNA, the CDR3 is TGTGCCAGCAGTGAATTAGGAGTTGGCTACACCTTC. Using reference TRBV2 and TRBJ1-2 for the parts outside the CDR3, the full variable domain is EPEVTQTPSHQVTQMGQEVILRCVPISNHLYFYWYRQILGQKVEFLVSFYNNEISEKSEIFDDQFSVERPDGSNFTLKIRSTKLEDSAMYFCASSELGVGYTFGSGTRLTVV.

The V gene is TRBV4-3, the J gene TRBJ1-4; TRBD1 aligns across 9 bases. Germline assignment: CDR1 LGHNA and CDR2 YSLEER. The CDR3 is 14 amino acids. The V and J ends lost 5 bases and 7 bases, in that order; junction bases with no gene match: 5. The CDR3 protein is CASSFRDRVEKLFF. CDR3 nucleotides: TGCGCCAGCAGCTTCCGGGACAGGGTTGAAAAACTGTTTTTT.

This chain uses TRBV19 with TRBJ2-5, with 8 bases fitting TRBD1. This CDR3 spans 13 amino acids. Germline V CDR1 and CDR2: LNHDA, SQIVND (reference sequence). J gave up 5 bases and V 7 bases, and 6 bases lay outside the gene matches. The CDR3 DNA reads TGTGCCAGTACAGGGGGCATTTGGGAGACCCAGTACTTC. Amino acid sequence: CASTGGIWETQYF.

This clone showed up just once. The chain is built from TRBV30 and TRBJ2-5, with 12 nucleotides matching TRBD2. CDR3 length: 18 residues. From germline, CDR1 is GTSNPN and CDR2 SVGIG (reference sequence). Germline trimming cut 1 base from V and 7 bases from J; bases unmatched to any gene: 16. CDR3 residues: CAWSDGPSGGAFHGTQYF. In DNA, the CDR3 is TGTGCCTGGAGTGATGGTCCTAGCGGGGGGGCCTTCCATGGGACCCAGTACTTC.

This clone was detected once. The V and J genes are TRBV7-3 and TRBJ1-1; 10 bases fit TRBD1. CDR1 is SGHTA and CDR2 is FQGTGA in the germline V gene. The length of the CDR3 is 15 residues. V lost 5 bases, J lost 4 bases, and 7 bases stayed unmatched. For the CDR3, the DNA is TGTGCCAGCAGCCCCCGACAGGGGGCGTTCACTGAAGCTTTCTTT. It translates to CASSPRQGAFTEAFF.

The rearrangement joins TRBV6-5 to TRBJ2-7; TRBD2 matches 8 bases. The CDR3 is made up of 14 amino acids. Germline values: CDR1 MNHEY, CDR2 SVGAGI. Losses at the gene ends were 6 bases for V and 1 base for J; bases not matched to a gene: 5. In DNA form, the CDR3 reads TGTGCCAGCAGGGCCGGGGGGGGGTCCTACGAGCAGTACTTC. The encoded protein is CASRAGGGSYEQYF.

The V call is TRBV4-3, the J call TRBJ2-7, with 8 bases matching TRBD1. CDR1 and CDR2 from the germline V gene are LGHNA and YSLEER. V gave up 1 base and J gave up 1 base; unmatched junction bases: 3. This CDR3 has 15 residues. The chain's CDR3 is CASSQGQGRSYEQYF. The CDR3 coding sequence is TGCGCCAGCAGCCAAGGACAGGGGCGATCCTACGAGCAGTACTTC.

The chain has TRBV9 and TRBJ1-1; a possible D gene is TRBD1 (6 bases). Germline CDR1 and CDR2: SGDLS and YYNGEE. V dropped 4 bases and J dropped 3 bases, with 16 bases sitting between them. The CDR3 totals 15 residues. For the CDR3, the DNA is TGTGCCAGCAGCCACCCCCAGGGGAGATACACTGAAGCTTTCTTT. It specifies CASSHPQGRYTEAFF. The full variable domain, in which reference TRBV9 and TRBJ1-1 provide the parts outside the CDR3, is DSGVTQTPKHLITATGQRVTLRCSPRSGDLSVYWYQQSLDQGLQFLIQYYNGEERAKGNILERFSAQQFPDLHSELNLSSLELGDSALYFCASSHPQGRYTEAFFGQGTRLTVV.

CDR3 DNA sequence: TGTGCCAGCAGCGCTGGGCACAGACAGCCTCTGAACACCGGGGAGCTGTTTTTT. Amino acids: CASSAGHRQPLNTGELFF. This chain connects TRBV7-8 to TRBJ2-2; D perhaps matches TRBD1 (5 bases). The CDR3 loop spans 18 amino acids. Deletions cut 5 bases from V and 1 base from J, with 20 bases between. Germline CDR1 and CDR2: SGHVS and FQNEAQ.

This chain uses TRBV9 with TRBJ1-4, with D possibly matching TRBD1 (5 bases). The CDR3 covers 15 residues. The germline CDR1 and CDR2 sequences are SGDLS and YYNGEE. Trimming took off 4 bases at V and 0 bases at J, with 10 bases between the two ends. The CDR3: CASSRGPATNEKLFF. CDR3 in DNA: TGTGCCAGCAGCAGGGGCCCTGCAACTAATGAAAAACTGTTTTTT.

This chain joins TRBV19 and TRBJ2-2; D may be TRBD1 (6 bases). This CDR3 region has 13 residues. Germline lookup yields CDR1 LNHDA and CDR2 SQIVND (reference sequence). V shed 7 bases and J shed 1 base, with 7 bases lying between them. For the CDR3, the DNA is TGTGCCAGTAAGGGACAGAACACCGGGGAGCTGTTTTTT. It translates to CASKGQNTGELFF.

This chain connects TRBV7-9 to TRBJ2-7, with D possibly TRBD1 on 5 matching bases. The CDR3 contains 16 residues. The V end was cut by 1 base, the J end by 5 bases, with 18 bases between. Germline-derived CDR1 and CDR2 are SEHNR and FQNEAQ (reference sequence). CDR3 nucleotide sequence: TGTGCCAGCAGCTTAGTTATCGGGCAGGGAATCGACGAGCAGTACTTC. Its protein is CASSLVIGQGIDEQYF.

This clone was recorded once. J is TRBJ1-4 and V is TRBV5-1, with 8 bases lining up with TRBD1. The J segment lost 8 bases and the V segment lost 4 bases, leaving 7 bases of the junction unmatched. CDR3 length: 14 residues. Germline CDR1 reads SGHRS; CDR2 reads YFSETQ. Here the CDR3 reads CASSPQGAREKLFF. Written as DNA, the CDR3 is TGCGCCAGCAGCCCGCAGGGGGCGAGGGAAAAACTGTTTTTT.

The chain uses TRBV7-2 and TRBJ1-2; no firm D call. CDR1 SGHTA and CDR2 FQGNSA come from the germline V gene. This CDR3 is built from 15 residues. Trimming shortened V by 1 base and J by 7 bases, and 16 bases separated the two germline ends. In DNA, the CDR3 is TGTGCCAGCAGCTTAGGCGGGCCTCTAGTCGGTGGCTACACCTTC. It codes for CASSLGGPLVGGYTF.

The count of this clone is one. The chain is built from TRBV5-4 and TRBJ1-1; D is perhaps TRBD1 (5 bases). V lost 4 bases and J 5 bases, leaving 18 bases between the germline ends. Germline V gives CDR1 SGHNT, CDR2 YYREEE (reference sequence). The CDR3 has 15 residues. CDR3 sequence (DNA): TGTGCCAGCAGCGCAACGACAGAGAGAGTGACTGAAGCTTTCTTT. Translated, it gives CASSATTERVTEAFF.

This rearrangement joins TRBV7-9 to TRBJ2-5; D call uncertain. The germline V gene has CDR1 SEHNR and CDR2 FQNEAQ (reference sequence). Trimming left V 2 bases short and J 7 bases short, with 14 bases between. The CDR3 has 14 amino acids. The CDR3 sequence: CASSLSLSLGTQYF. The DNA for the CDR3 is TGTGCCAGCAGCTTAAGTCTTAGCCTGGGGACCCAGTACTTC.